The 19 T cell receptor beta chains below all came from one sample that was sequenced in a study of blood T cells in healthy people across ages. Sample-barcoded 5' priming and a J-beta primer mix drove a second PCR of 7 to 11 cycles. One entry per CDR3 protein, called by TCRdb with MiXCR from the 5' RACE reads. Here the sample spans hundreds of thousands of distinct CDR3 sequences, under 50% being singletons. Sequences were obtained from blood. The receptors stem from a man aged 25 to 45 in good health.

The chain is built from TRBV2 and TRBJ1-1; D unclear. Per the germline V gene, CDR1 is SNHLY and CDR2 is FYNNEI. This CDR3 comprises 14 residues. V lost 3 bases to trimming and J lost 0 bases, with 8 bases between them. CDR3 loop: CASSDGPLNTEAFF. CDR3 nucleotide sequence: TGTGCCAGCAGTGATGGACCCTTGAACACTGAAGCTTTCTTT.

This clonotype was found once. This chain links TRBV6-1 with TRBJ2-3; D tentatively fits TRBD1 or TRBD2 (5 bases each). The CDR3 contains 15 residues. The ends were cut back, 10 bases at V and 1 base at J, with 18 bases in the middle. CDR1 and CDR2 from the germline V gene are MNHNS and SASEGT. This chain's CDR3 is CATSSGAQGTDTQYF. CDR3 DNA sequence: TGTGCCACCTCTTCCGGGGCCCAGGGCACAGATACGCAGTATTTT.

The table lists this clonotype with a few counts. This sequence joins TRBV27 and TRBJ2-7; no clear D. The CDR3 is 13 amino acids. Per the germline V gene, CDR1 is MNHEY and CDR2 is SMNVEV (reference sequence). V lost 5 bases and J lost 1, with 9 bases in between. The CDR3, as DNA: TGTGCCAGCAGTCCGGAGACATCCTACGAGCAGTACTTC. Translated: CASSPETSYEQYF.

This clonotype appeared a few times. The CDR3: CASSYQGHEQYF. CDR3 sequence (DNA): TGTGCCAGCAGTTATCAGGGCCACGAGCAGTACTTC. The J gene is TRBJ2-4, the V gene TRBV6-5, with D perhaps TRBD1 (5 bases). Gene TRBJ2-7 matches the end of the DNA better, so the J call may be wrong. Per the germline V gene, CDR1 is MNHEY and CDR2 is SVGAGI. The CDR3 spans 12 residues.

The rearrangement uses TRBV4-3 and TRBJ2-2, with D uncertain. Trimming removed 0 bases at V and 3 bases at J, with 8 bases between. Germline CDR1 is LGHNA and CDR2 is YSLEER. The CDR3 sequence is 15 residues long. The CDR3 DNA reads TGCGCCAGCAGCCAAGATTGGGGTTACACCGGGGAGCTGTTTTTT. Translated: CASSQDWGYTGELFF.

This clonotype was found a few times. The V gene is TRBV4-3, the J gene TRBJ1-6; 10 bases agree with TRBD1. Per the germline V gene, CDR1 is LGHNA and CDR2 is YSLEER. The CDR3 length is 16 residues. The V and J ends lost 3 bases and 7 bases, in that order; junction bases with no gene match: 6. The CDR3 region is CASSHPGQGVNSPLHF. CDR3 DNA sequence: TGCGCCAGCAGCCATCCCGGACAGGGGGTGAATTCACCCCTCCACTTT.

The chain links TRBV11-2 to TRBJ2-3; 8 positions agree with TRBD2. This CDR3 comprises 18 residues. V lost 1 base, J lost 2 bases, and 11 bases stayed unmatched. Per germline, CDR1 SGHAT and CDR2 FQNNGV. The CDR3 loop reads CASSLVWASGGSTDTQYF. CDR3 coding DNA: TGTGCCAGCAGCTTAGTATGGGCGAGCGGGGGTTCCACAGATACGCAGTATTTT.

The chain couples TRBV12-5 to TRBJ2-1; 10 nucleotides line up with TRBD1. Germline lookup yields CDR1 LGHNT and CDR2 FRNRAP. The ends lost 7 bases at V and 6 bases at J; junction bases unmatched: 9. This CDR3 is built from 15 residues. This CDR3 is CASAQDRGASNEQFF. Written as DNA, the CDR3 is TGTGCTAGTGCCCAGGACAGGGGGGCCTCCAATGAGCAGTTCTTC.

In its sample, this clonotype was seen a few times. CDR3 DNA sequence: TGTGCCAGCAGCTTAGCTGGGAGCGGGGGGCGGACCTACAATGAGCAGTTCTTC. Residues: CASSLAGSGGRTYNEQFF. The chain couples TRBV7-8 to TRBJ2-1; 9 bases agree with TRBD2. V trimming: 0 bases; J trimming: 2 bases; junction bases outside the gene matches: 8. The CDR3 spans 18 residues. Germline CDR1 SGHVS, CDR2 FQNEAQ.

The rearrangement uses TRBV4-3 and TRBJ2-1; D not certain. Germline V gives CDR1 LGHNA, CDR2 YSLEER. V was shortened by 0 bases and J by 3 bases, with 12 bases between the two germline ends. This CDR3 is 16 amino acids long. This CDR3 is CASSQDPLTNYNEQFF. DNA of the CDR3: TGCGCCAGCAGCCAAGATCCCCTTACTAACTACAATGAGCAGTTCTTC.

CDR3 nucleotides: TGCGCCAGCAGCCAAGATCCGGGACTGTTGTCCTACGAGCAGTACTTC. Translation: CASSQDPGLLSYEQYF. V is TRBV4-1 and J is TRBJ2-7, with D tentatively TRBD2 (6 bases). This CDR3 region has 16 residues. Between the trimmed V and J ends, which lost 0 bases and 1 base, there was a span of 13 bases. CDR1 MGHRA and CDR2 YSYEKL come from the germline V gene.

DNA of the CDR3: TGTGCCAGCAGCAAAGAAGGAGAGGGTCAGACCCAGTACTTC. The encoded protein is CASSKEGEGQTQYF. The chain couples TRBV21-1 to TRBJ2-5; TRBD1 was called by the table and not checked on the DNA. TRBV21-1 is listed as a pseudogene. The CDR3 totals 14 residues.

This clonotype was counted only a few times. This chain joins TRBV4-1 and TRBJ1-1; unclear D gene. Trimming left V 6 bases short and J 2 bases short, with 7 bases between. The germline gives CDR1 MGHRA, CDR2 YSYEKL. The CDR3 is 12 residues long. The CDR3 sequence: CASSRINTEAFF. In nucleotides, the CDR3 is TGCGCCAGCAGTCGTATTAACACTGAAGCTTTCTTT.

The chain is built from TRBV29-1 and TRBJ1-1; D might be TRBD1 (6 bases). V was trimmed by 6 bases and J by 7 bases, leaving 9 bases between them. This CDR3 comprises 10 residues. CDR1 and CDR2 from the germline V gene are SQVTM and ANQGSEA. This chain's CDR3 is CSVVTGEAFF. In DNA, the CDR3 is TGCAGCGTGGTGACAGGTGAAGCTTTCTTT.

This clonotype has more than one count but fewer than ten. The gene calls are TRBV7-2 and TRBJ1-2; D is ambiguous. The CDR3 loop spans 13 amino acids. Between the trimmed V and J ends, which lost 1 base and 5 bases, there was a span of 8 bases. The V gene's germline CDR1 is SGHTA and CDR2 FQGNSA. CDR3 in DNA: TGTGCCAGCAGCTTAGAGGCGGCTTATGGCTACACCTTC. It translates to CASSLEAAYGYTF.

This chain joins TRBV3-1 and TRBJ2-5, with 7 bases lining up with TRBD1. The length of the CDR3 is 12 residues. Losses at the gene ends were 5 bases for V and 11 bases for J; bases not matched to a gene: 8. CDR1 is LGHDT, CDR2 YNNKEL, per germline (reference sequence). CDR3 nucleotide sequence: TGTGCCAGCAGCAGGGGGCCCTTAGAGCAGTACTTC. Translation: CASSRGPLEQYF.

This clonotype was counted between two and nine times. V and J are TRBV13 and TRBJ2-6, with no clear D. V lost 2 bases and J lost 1, with 12 bases in between. Germline CDR1 and CDR2: PRHDT and FYEKMQ (reference sequence). The CDR3 spans 17 residues. CDR3 in amino acids: CASSLRVSPSGANVLTF. The CDR3 DNA sequence: TGTGCCAGCAGCTTACGAGTCTCTCCGTCTGGGGCCAACGTCCTGACTTTC.

The chain combines TRBV21-1 with TRBJ1-4. TRBV21-1 is deemed a pseudogene. This CDR3 is 16 amino acids long. The CDR3 region has the DNA TGTGCCAGCAGCAAAGAGGTGCTCGGCAGAGGGGAAAAACTGTTTTTT. This sequence encodes CASSKEVLGRGEKLFF.

The rearrangement uses TRBV24-1 and TRBJ2-3, with 8 bases lining up with TRBD1. There are 15 residues in the CDR3. The junction had 10 bases not matched to a gene; V was cut back by 8 bases and J by 4 bases. In germline, CDR1 is KGHDR, CDR2 SFDVKD. For the CDR3, the DNA is TGTGCCACCAACCCCGGGACAGGTGCTCCAGATACGCAGTATTTT. Translating gives CATNPGTGAPDTQYF.